This TCR beta chain was sequenced during a study of blood T cell repertoires in COVID-19. Study at large: The United States, Italy and Spain provided the acute and convalescent COVID-19 samples. The analysed material was cDNA or gDNA that came from T cells, B-cell-depleted T cells, or PBMCs.

Only one count was recorded for this clone. Sequencing used immunoSEQ multiplex PCR; TCRdb keeps in-frame clones, though not all of them. The table has under 300,000 clones, about 85% seen once. The source of this sequence is a man aged 25 to 40 who had recovered from COVID-19. Sequencing was carried out using peripheral blood.

CDR3 loop: CASSLDRSEKLFF. CDR3 DNA: TGTGCCAGCAGTTTGGACAGGTCTGAAAAACTGTTTTTT. The rearrangement joins TRBV2 to TRBJ1-4, with 7 positions matching TRBD1. V was clipped by 5 bases and J by 7 bases; unmatched bases: 4. The CDR3 spans 13 residues. Looked up from germline, CDR1 is SNHLY and CDR2 is FYNNEI.